This T cell receptor beta chain stems from a study of early T cells in non-severe SARS-CoV-2 infection. Study outcomes and limitations: Clonotype matching in VDJdb favored anti-spike CD8 responses and did not capture private and CD4 specificities.

Trimming took 5 bases from V and 1 from J; bases not matched to a gene: 8. This CDR3 comprises 16 residues. The germline gives CDR1 SEHNR, CDR2 FQNEAQ (reference sequence). Points on this clonotype: Its antigen is as yet unknown.

The TCR library protocol was used to attach unique molecular identifiers. These identifiers were attached to individual cDNA molecules. TCRdb re-analysed the 5' RACE reads in MiXCR, keeping a single row per CDR3 protein. The table lists about 64,000 distinct CDR3 sequences, over 4.5% of them singletons. The receptor was isolated from an adult who was a healthcare worker with PCR-confirmed SARS-CoV-2 infection or an uninfected control (not recorded which). The sample consisted of whole blood. This chain connects TRBV7-9 to TRBJ2-1; 7 bases line up with TRBD1. The CDR3 region is CASSPETGSSYNEQFF. The DNA for the CDR3 is TGTGCCAGCAGCCCAGAGACAGGGAGTTCCTACAATGAGCAGTTCTTC.